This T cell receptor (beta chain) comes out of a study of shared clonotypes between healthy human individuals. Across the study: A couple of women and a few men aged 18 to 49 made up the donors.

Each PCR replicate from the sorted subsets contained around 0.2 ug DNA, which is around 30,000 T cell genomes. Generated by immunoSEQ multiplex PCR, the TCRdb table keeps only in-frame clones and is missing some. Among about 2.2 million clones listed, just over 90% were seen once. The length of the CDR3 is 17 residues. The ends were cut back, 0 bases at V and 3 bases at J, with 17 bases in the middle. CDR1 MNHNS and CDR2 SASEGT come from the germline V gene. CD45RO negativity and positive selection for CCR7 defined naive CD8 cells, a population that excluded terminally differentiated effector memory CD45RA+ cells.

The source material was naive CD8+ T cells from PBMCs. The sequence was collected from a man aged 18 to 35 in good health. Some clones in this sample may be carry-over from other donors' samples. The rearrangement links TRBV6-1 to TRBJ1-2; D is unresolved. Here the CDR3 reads CASSEAHQVRSYYGYTF. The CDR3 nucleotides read TGTGCCAGCAGTGAAGCGCATCAGGTGAGGTCCTACTATGGCTACACCTTC.